A selection of T cell receptor beta chains follows, all from one sample in a study of neurological immune-mediated disorders. TCRdb processed the 5' RACE reads anew with MiXCR; each CDR3 protein has one entry. The sample yields over 60,000 distinct CDR3 sequences, 5% to 5.5% seen once. Sample: PBMCs. The receptors stem from a woman aged 30 to 39 with multiple sclerosis. Each CDR3 is given without its conserved first and last residue. The listing skips clone size in some rows; elsewhere it reads once, few, many or a size class.

j_gene,v_gene,abundance,CDR3aa
TRBJ2-1,TRBV4-1,many,ASSQEGRSYNEQF
TRBJ2-5,TRBV27,many,ASRGQGRVETQY
TRBJ2-7,TRBV5-1,many,ASSPYYEQY
TRBJ2-7,TRBV6-1,many,ASGQRSYEQY
TRBJ1-3,TRBV9,many,ASTQRADSGNTIY
TRBJ2-1,TRBV2,many,ASSPGLGNWDEQF
TRBJ1-5,TRBV12-3/TRBV12-4,many,ASSSVGGASNQPQH
TRBJ1-1,TRBV12-3/TRBV12-4,many,ASSPRTANTEAF
TRBJ2-1,TRBV20-1,.,SARARNEQF
TRBJ1-2,TRBV6-6,many,ASRETGANYGYT
TRBJ2-7,TRBV4-1,many,ASSQAKGAYEQY
TRBJ2-7,TRBV3-1,.,DSSSYDYEQY
TRBJ2-3,TRBV6-1,many,ASSEWGSGGVNTQY
TRBJ2-3,TRBV2,many,ASTPPRTDTQY
TRBJ2-2,TRBV15,many,ATSRSRDKNTGELF
TRBJ2-4,TRBV12-3/TRBV12-4,many,ASSLLAGDRNIQY
TRBJ2-5,TRBV12-3/TRBV12-4,many,ASSGMSETQY
TRBJ1-1,TRBV5-1,many,ASSHTNSGRGPRAF
TRBJ2-2,TRBV5-8,.,ASSLVTTNTGELF
TRBJ1-6,TRBV20-1,many,SAREGESTLH
TRBJ2-3,TRBV10-3,many,AISGPRVGSTDTQY
TRBJ2-1,TRBV2,many,ASSDRDGYNEQF
TRBJ1-5,TRBV20-1,.,SARDRLNSNQPQH